Following are 10 T cell receptor beta chains from one sample sequenced in a study of read filtering for tumor transcriptome and immune sequencing. Molecular barcoded adaptors covering alpha/delta and beta/gamma chains were used on 400 to 450 ng RNA. TCRdb ran MiXCR on the reads and lists one entry per CDR3 protein. The sample lists around 65,000 distinct CDR3 sequences, roughly a fifth occurring once. The sample was a population of CD138-negative cells sorted from bone marrow. The receptors were gathered from a donor aged 40 or over with multiple myeloma.

Worth noting for this clonotype: The junction and the germline gene differ at one end; a read error may be behind it. The chain has TRBV4-1 and TRBJ1-1; tentative D call: TRBD1 (5 bases). Germline CDR1 and CDR2: MGHRA and YSYEKL. CDR3 length equals 12 residues. The CDR3 region is CASSLVMGGALF. DNA of the CDR3: TGCGCCAGCAGCCTCGTGATGGGGGGAGCTCTCTTT.

This clonotype was seen a handful of times. This chain links TRBV29-1 with TRBJ2-2; 7 positions agree with TRBD1. The germline V gene encodes CDR1 SQVTM and CDR2 ANQGSEA. The CDR3 spans 14 residues. V dropped 4 bases and J dropped 2; count of bases not matched to a gene: 4. Here the CDR3 reads CSVGRQGNTGELFF. CDR3 bases: TGCAGCGTTGGTCGACAGGGTAACACCGGGGAGCTGTTTTTT.

The rearrangement uses TRBV20-1 and TRBJ2-5; D perhaps matches TRBD2 (5 bases). The CDR3 is 12 amino acids. Trimming removed 4 bases from V and 7 bases from J, with 13 bases in between. Germline CDR1 and CDR2: DFQATT and SNEGSKA (reference sequence). The CDR3: CSATRSEGTQYF. CDR3 coding DNA: TGCAGTGCTACCCGCTCCGAGGGGACCCAGTACTTC.

This clonotype was seen ten or more times. The chain is built from TRBV2 and TRBJ1-5; D is possibly TRBD1 (6 bases). Germline-derived CDR1 and CDR2 are SNHLY and FYNNEI. V lost 5 bases and J lost 5, with 10 bases in between. The CDR3 is 13 amino acids. The CDR3 loop reads CASSLRQDQPQHF. CDR3 nucleotide sequence: TGTGCCAGCAGTTTGAGACAGGATCAGCCCCAGCATTTT.

On this clonotype: One junction end disagrees with the germline gene, perhaps due to a read error. This chain uses TRBV20-1 with TRBJ2-1; D is ambiguous. The CDR3 is 12 amino acids. Germline V lookup: CDR1 DFQATT, CDR2 SNEGSKA (reference sequence). The CDR3 region is CSAISSFNEQFF. The CDR3 bases are TGCAGTGCTATTAGCTCCTTCAATGAGCAGTTCTTC.

This clonotype was seen many times. The genes are TRBV12-3 or TRBV12-4 and TRBJ1-2, with D unresolved. The CDR3 length is 14 residues. V gave up 0 bases and J gave up 6 bases, with 11 bases separating them. CDR3 DNA sequence: TGTGCCAGCAGTTTAGCTCCCCCCGTAGATGGCTACACCTTC. It specifies CASSLAPPVDGYTF.

Ten or more counts support this clonotype. V gene TRBV4-1 combines with J gene TRBJ2-1; D uncertain. Per the germline V gene, CDR1 is MGHRA and CDR2 is YSYEKL. Trimming pared 2 bases from V and 7 bases from J, leaving 15 bases between. This CDR3 is built from 15 residues. CDR3 DNA sequence: TGCGCCAGCAGCCAAACCCCCCCGAGCCTAAATGAGCAGTTCTTC. It is translated as CASSQTPPSLNEQFF.

This clonotype was picked up many times. V is TRBV28 and J is TRBJ1-4; weak D call: TRBD1 (6 bases). Germline CDR1 MDHEN, CDR2 SYDVKM. The CDR3 spans 15 residues. V was cut by 5 bases and J by 8 bases, with 18 bases left in between. Here the CDR3 reads CASSPPGVQSEKLFF. For the CDR3, the DNA is TGTGCCAGCAGTCCCCCAGGGGTACAATCCGAAAAACTGTTTTTT.

The sample holds many counts of this clonotype. V and J are TRBV5-1 and TRBJ2-3; D gene unclear. This CDR3 region has 14 residues. Per the germline V gene, CDR1 is SGHRS and CDR2 is YFSETQ. Trimming took off 4 bases at V and 0 bases at J, with 9 bases between the two ends. CDR3 in DNA: TGCGCCAGCAGCACAGCAGCTAGCACAGATACGCAGTATTTT. It specifies CASSTAASTDTQYF.

This clonotype was detected ten times or more. The V call is TRBV13, the J call TRBJ2-1; D possibly corresponds to TRBD2 (6 bases). Germline V CDR1 and CDR2: PRHDT, FYEKMQ (reference sequence). The V gene lost 5 bases and the J gene lost 6 bases, with 23 bases spanning the gap. This CDR3 is built from 17 residues. Here the CDR3 reads CASSRNGLLEVGNEQFF. The CDR3 DNA reads TGTGCCAGCAGCCGGAACGGACTACTGGAGGTAGGCAATGAGCAGTTCTTC.